This TCR beta chain was identified in a study of shared clonotypes between healthy human individuals. Across the whole study: Samples came from two female and a few male donors aged 18 to 49. Study-wide results and caveats: The sole specimen, blood, was sampled, and tissue repertoires likely differ. A limitation of the genetic and exposure-history diversity represented arose from few donors.

In regard to this clone: Antigen specificity is unknown.

CDR3 length equals 15 residues. CDR1 is MNHEY, CDR2 SMNVEV, per germline (reference sequence). V lost 8 bases to trimming and J lost 0 bases; unmatched junction nucleotides: 5. Spread over ten immunoSEQ deep assay plates, unsorted PBMC DNA underwent sequencing. TCRdb's table, derived via immunoSEQ multiplex PCR, lists solely in-frame clones and lacks some. There are approximately 440,000 clones in the sample; roughly 80% occur only once, and around 12% lies in the top ten. Material for sequencing was PBMCs. J is TRBJ2-7 and V is TRBV27; TRBD2 matches at 12 bases. The sequence was obtained from a woman in her forties in good health. Some clones in this sample may be carry-over from other donors' samples. The CDR3 nucleotides are TGTGCCAGCTTGGGGACTAGCGGGCGCTCCTACGAGCAGTACTTC. Encoded protein: CASLGTSGRSYEQYF.